One and the same sample provided the 29 T cell receptor beta chains below, sequenced in a study of T cell responses to AZD1222 COVID-19 vaccine. TCRdb's table, derived via immunoSEQ multiplex PCR, lists solely in-frame clones and lacks some. The table includes some 180,000 clones, around 90% detected once. The input for sequencing was peripheral blood, taken on day 0 of AZD1222 vaccination. The receptors shown here come from an adult in good health.

As DNA, the CDR3 is TGTGCCTGGAAACCCATGTTCCGACGGAGCAATCAGCCCCAGCATTTT. Its protein product is CAWKPMFRRSNQPQHF. The chain employs TRBV30 and TRBJ1-5, with D uncertain. The ends were cut back, 4 bases at V and 1 base at J, with 17 bases in the middle. Germline CDR1 GTSNPN, CDR2 SVGIG (reference sequence). The CDR3 sequence is 16 residues long.

The rearrangement uses TRBV9 and TRBJ1-2; 7 bases fit TRBD1. The germline V gene has CDR1 SGDLS and CDR2 YYNGEE. This CDR3 is 16 amino acids long. V gave up 3 bases and J gave up 2 bases; unmatched junction bases: 10. The CDR3 loop reads CASSAQPGGQNYGYTF. CDR3 coding DNA: TGTGCCAGCAGCGCCCAACCGGGGGGACAGAACTATGGCTACACCTTC.

The rearrangement uses TRBV11-2 and TRBJ1-6; 8 positions match TRBD1. This CDR3 has 16 residues. J lost 8 bases, V lost 0 bases, and 6 bases had no gene match. Germline-derived CDR1 and CDR2 are SGHAT and FQNNGV. DNA for the CDR3: TGTGCCAGCAGCTTAGATGGCAGGACAGGGTATTCACCCCTCCACTTT. Protein: CASSLDGRTGYSPLHF.

The genes are TRBV12-3 or TRBV12-4 and TRBJ2-7, with unresolved D. The CDR3 sequence is 13 residues long. Trimming cost V 3 bases and J 3 bases, with 9 bases left between them. This CDR3 reads CASSFKASYEQYF. The CDR3 DNA sequence: TGTGCCAGCAGTTTTAAGGCAAGCTACGAGCAGTACTTC.

With respect to this clone: Other DNA sequences in this specimen translate into the identical CDR3. The genes are TRBV5-4 and TRBJ2-3; possibly TRBD1 or TRBD2 for D (5 bases each). The ends were cut back, 0 bases at V and 0 bases at J, with 8 bases in the middle. The length of the CDR3 is 15 residues. Germline V CDR1 and CDR2: SGHNT, YYREEE (reference sequence). CDR3 sequence (DNA): TGTGCCAGCAGCTTGGGTGGGGGAAGCACAGATACGCAGTATTTT. Protein: CASSLGGGSTDTQYF.

The rearrangement uses TRBV30 and TRBJ1-4, with D possibly matching TRBD1 (5 bases). Trimming removed 6 bases at V and 0 bases at J, with 17 bases between. From germline, CDR1 is GTSNPN and CDR2 SVGIG (reference sequence). This CDR3 spans 16 amino acids. CDR3 nucleotide sequence: TGTGCCTGTAAACCGGGACGCCTCGCAACTAATGAAAAACTGTTTTTT. It is translated as CACKPGRLATNEKLFF.

V and J are TRBV30 and TRBJ2-3; 9 positions match TRBD2. CDR3 length equals 16 residues. V was clipped by 0 bases and J by 6 bases; unmatched bases: 10. Germline V lookup: CDR1 GTSNPN, CDR2 SVGIG (reference sequence). CDR3 residues: CAWSVALAGGPDTQYF. DNA of the CDR3: TGTGCCTGGAGTGTGGCTCTGGCGGGAGGGCCCGATACGCAGTATTTT. The full variable domain, with the rest looked up from reference TRBV30 and TRBJ2-3, is SQTIHQWPATLVQPVGSPLSLECTVEGTSNPNLYWYRQAAGRGLQLLFYSVGIGQISSEVPQNLSASRPQDRQFILSSKKLLLSDSGFYLCAWSVALAGGPDTQYFGPGTRLTVL.

The rearrangement joins TRBV18 to TRBJ2-5; D not resolved. This CDR3 has 10 amino acids. The germline V gene encodes CDR1 KGHSH and CDR2 LQKENI. V was shortened by 6 bases and J by 2 bases, with 1 base between the two germline ends. CDR3 sequence reads: CASSQETQYF. The CDR3 coding sequence is TGTGCCAGCTCTCAAGAGACCCAGTACTTC.

The chain carries TRBV4-1 and TRBJ2-3; D not certain. Trimming removed 1 base at V and 0 bases at J, with 11 bases between. Germline CDR1 and CDR2: MGHRA and YSYEKL. There are 16 residues in the CDR3. CDR3 DNA sequence: TGCGCCAGCAGCCAAGGGGTCGCCTTCAGCACAGATACGCAGTATTTT. It specifies CASSQGVAFSTDTQYF.

V and J are TRBV7-6 and TRBJ2-7; D perhaps matches TRBD2 (6 bases). Germline V gene sequence: CDR1 SGHVS, CDR2 FNYEAQ. The CDR3 extends over 13 amino acids. The V end lost 4 bases, the J end lost 4 bases, and 11 bases lay between the germline ends. In DNA, the CDR3 is TGTGCCAGCAGCTCGGGAGAGACTTACGAGCAGTACTTC. Residues: CASSSGETYEQYF.

This clone appeared a single time. The V and J genes are TRBV27 and TRBJ2-5; a weak D match, TRBD1 (6 bases). The V and J ends lost 6 bases and 5 bases respectively, with 16 bases between them. The CDR3 is made up of 14 amino acids. Germline values: CDR1 MNHEY, CDR2 SMNVEV (reference sequence). CDR3 nucleotides: TGTGCCAGCAGGGCCCGTGGGGGCGGGGAGACCCAGTACTTC. It yields the protein CASRARGGGETQYF.

The genes are TRBV6-5 and TRBJ2-5; 9 bases line up with TRBD1. The CDR3 sequence is 13 residues long. CDR1 and CDR2 from the germline V gene are MNHEY and SVGAGI. With V trimmed by 6 bases and J by 3 bases, 2 bases remained unmatched. The CDR3 spells CASRTGGEETQYF. The CDR3 DNA reads TGTGCCAGCAGGACAGGGGGGGAAGAGACCCAGTACTTC.

The rearrangement links TRBV5-1 to TRBJ2-7; the match to TRBD2 covers 9 bases. The CDR3 has 14 residues. The V gene's germline CDR1 is SGHRS and CDR2 YFSETQ. V lost 2 bases and J lost 3; bases outside the gene matches: 3. The CDR3 loop is CASSFSGSLYEQYF. CDR3 coding DNA: TGCGCCAGCAGCTTTAGCGGGAGTCTCTACGAGCAGTACTTC. The full variable domain, rest sourced from reference TRBV5-1 and TRBJ2-7, is KAGVTQTPRYLIKTRGQQVTLSCSPISGHRSVSWYQQTPGQGLQFLFEYFSETQRNKGNFPGRFSGRQFSNSRSEMNVSTLELGDSALYLCASSFSGSLYEQYFGPGTRLTVT.

This clone has a handful of counts. This chain links TRBV25-1 with TRBJ1-1; TRBD1 is a possible D gene (5 bases). The CDR3 runs 16 residues. Germline assignment: CDR1 MGHDK and CDR2 SYGVNS. V lost 5 bases and J lost 6, with 22 bases in between. CDR3 sequence: CASSTYGGVRDAEAFF. The DNA of the CDR3 is TGTGCCAGCAGTACCTATGGAGGGGTTCGTGATGCTGAAGCTTTCTTT.

V and J are TRBV7-8 and TRBJ1-4, with D perhaps TRBD1 (6 bases). Germline V CDR1 and CDR2: SGHVS, FQNEAQ. The CDR3 runs to 15 residues. Trimming stripped 4 bases from V and 4 bases from J, with 13 bases between. DNA of the CDR3: TGTGCCAGCAGCTCAGACAGGAGACTTAATGAAAAACTGTTTTTT. Translation: CASSSDRRLNEKLFF.

V and J are TRBV25-1 and TRBJ1-5, with unresolved D. Germline CDR1 MGHDK, CDR2 SYGVNS. This CDR3 has 15 residues. V was clipped by 1 base and J by 0 bases, with 7 bases between them. The CDR3 coding sequence is TGTGCCAGCAGTGAATCGGAGTATAGCAATCAGCCCCAGCATTTT. Protein product: CASSESEYSNQPQHF.

The chain has TRBV23-1 and TRBJ1-6; D gene ambiguous. TRBV23-1 is placed among ORFs of uncertain function. The CDR3 spans 14 residues. Trimming stripped 2 bases from V and 8 bases from J, with 10 bases between. CDR3 nucleotides: TGCGCCAGCAGTCAACGGCTGGAGGATTCACCCCTCCACTTT. Translating it yields CASSQRLEDSPLHF.

V gene TRBV2 combines with J gene TRBJ1-2, with 7 nucleotides matching TRBD1. CDR1 is SNHLY and CDR2 is FYNNEI in the germline V gene. CDR3 size: 14 residues. The junction had 9 bases not matched to a gene; V was cut back by 2 bases and J by 9 bases. CDR3 residues: CASSEQRQGISYTF. Written as DNA, the CDR3 is TGTGCCAGCAGTGAACAGAGACAGGGTATCAGCTACACCTTC.

The chain recombines TRBV5-4 with TRBJ1-1; tentative D call: TRBD1 (6 bases). The V gene's germline CDR1 is SGHNT and CDR2 YYREEE (reference sequence). Between the trimmed V and J ends, which lost 1 base and 4 bases, there was a span of 11 bases. This CDR3 region has 14 residues. CDR3 nucleotides: TGTGCCAGCAGCTTGTCAGGGGCGGCCACTGAAGCTTTCTTT. Translating it yields CASSLSGAATEAFF.

Concerning this clone itself: One junction end does not reproduce the germline sequence, and a read error may be involved. V is TRBV19 and J is TRBJ1-2; 7 bases align to TRBD1. The length of the CDR3 is 15 residues. Germline loops: CDR1 LNHDA, CDR2 SQIVND (reference sequence). CDR3 sequence (DNA): TGTGCCAGTAGTTTAGACAGGGCAAACCTCTATGGCTACACCTTC. Amino acids: CASSLDRANLYGYTF.

The V call is TRBV6-5, the J call TRBJ1-1, with D possibly being TRBD1 (6 bases). The CDR3 consists of 15 residues. V shed 0 bases and J shed 10 bases, with 18 bases lying between them. Germline V gene lookup returns CDR1 MNHEY and CDR2 SVGAGI. CDR3 sequence reads: CASSYSRDTLGSAFF. In nucleotides, the CDR3 is TGTGCCAGCAGTTACTCGCGGGACACCCTCGGATCAGCTTTCTTT.

The V gene is TRBV7-9, the J gene TRBJ2-3; 8 nucleotides match TRBD2. V lost 5 bases to trimming and J lost 1 base; unmatched junction nucleotides: 5. Germline-derived CDR1 and CDR2 are SEHNR and FQNEAQ (reference sequence). The CDR3 runs 15 residues. This chain's CDR3 is CASSALSGGTDTQYF. The CDR3 DNA sequence: TGTGCCAGCAGCGCCCTTAGCGGGGGCACAGATACGCAGTATTTT.

The CDR3 nucleotides read TGCGCCAGCAGCCTAGCGACCACCGGGGAGCTGTTTTTT. It translates to CASSLATTGELFF. This chain uses TRBV5-1 with TRBJ2-2; D perhaps matches TRBD2 (6 bases). Germline lookup yields CDR1 SGHRS and CDR2 YFSETQ. This CDR3 is 13 amino acids long. With 4 bases removed from V and 4 bases from J, the gap between germline ends came to 8 bases.

V gene TRBV11-1 combines with J gene TRBJ2-2; no clear D gene. The CDR3 totals 16 residues. Germline-derived CDR1 and CDR2 are SGHAT and FQDESV (reference sequence). The germline V and J ends were trimmed by 1 base and 4 bases, with 13 bases remaining between them. The CDR3 DNA is TGTGCCAGCAGCTTAGTGGTGGGGTCGGGCACCGGGGAGCTGTTTTTT. Its protein product is CASSLVVGSGTGELFF.

This chain connects TRBV30 to TRBJ1-1, with D possibly being TRBD1 (6 bases). Germline lookup yields CDR1 GTSNPN and CDR2 SVGIG (reference sequence). Trimming removed 4 bases from V and 7 bases from J, with 16 bases in between. The CDR3 is 13 residues long. The CDR3 sequence: CAWKPGRQVEAFF. For the CDR3, the DNA is TGTGCCTGGAAGCCAGGAAGACAGGTTGAAGCTTTCTTT.

The rearrangement joins TRBV7-8 to TRBJ1-4; D is unclear. Germline values: CDR1 SGHVS, CDR2 FQNEAQ. The CDR3 covers 16 residues. Trimming removed 1 base at V and 4 bases at J, with 13 bases between. CDR3 amino acids: CASSLGTGGNNEKLFF. CDR3 nucleotide sequence: TGTGCCAGCAGCTTAGGAACCGGCGGGAATAATGAAAAACTGTTTTTT. Supplemented by reference TRBV7-8 and TRBJ1-4, the full variable domain reads GAGVSQSPRYKVAKRGQDVALRCDPISGHVSLFWYQQALGQGPEFLTYFQNEAQLDKSGLPSDRFFAERPEGSVSTLKIQRTQQEDSAVYLCASSLGTGGNNEKLFFGSGTQLSVL.

This clone showed up just once. The chain links TRBV10-1 to TRBJ2-7; possible D gene TRBD1, 7 bases. Trimming took off 10 bases at V and 4 bases at J, with 26 bases between the two ends. Per germline, CDR1 WNHNN and CDR2 SYGVQD (reference sequence). This CDR3 has 16 residues. The CDR3 reads CANQRGKGQRLYEQYF. Here the CDR3 DNA reads TGCGCCAACCAACGGGGGAAGGGACAGAGACTGTACGAGCAGTACTTC.

The rearrangement uses TRBV7-2 and TRBJ2-5, with TRBD1 matching over 8 bases. The CDR3 loop spans 13 amino acids. V gave up 5 bases and J gave up 4 bases; unmatched junction bases: 3. Per germline, CDR1 SGHTA and CDR2 FQGNSA. The CDR3 region is CASSQDRGETQYF. CDR3 nucleotide sequence: TGTGCCAGCAGCCAAGACAGGGGAGAGACCCAGTACTTC. The full variable domain, rest sourced from reference TRBV7-2 and TRBJ2-5, is GAGVSQSPSNKVTEKGKDVELRCDPISGHTALYWYRQSLGQGLEFLIYFQGNSAPDKSGLPSDRFSAERTGGSVSTLTIQRTQQEDSAVYLCASSQDRGETQYFGPGTRLLVL.

V is TRBV29-1 and J is TRBJ2-1; 12 bases are shared with TRBD1. Germline trimming cut 6 bases from V and 7 bases from J; bases unmatched to any gene: 7. Per the germline V gene, CDR1 is SQVTM and CDR2 is ANQGSEA. The CDR3 totals 14 residues. DNA of the CDR3: TGCAGCGTGGCCGGGACAGGGGGCTCGAATGAGCAGTTCTTC. Protein product: CSVAGTGGSNEQFF.